What follows describes a single TCR beta chain. Its antigen is unidentified. Using RNA transcripts as the source, TCR beta CDR3 regions were amplified. TCR CDR3 underwent first-round RT-PCR with the HTBI primer set. TCRdb called the multiplex PCR reads again in MiXCR, with one record for every CDR3 protein. The table records around 660,000 distinct CDR3 sequences, nearly 45% of them present only once. Exclusion of patients followed from uncontrolled infection, other autoimmune disease, pregnancy or lactation. The data are from a study of T cells in Graves' hyperthyroidism and ophthalmopathy. General study findings and limits: In blood, most of the thyroid clonotypes expanded above 0.001 were also present.

Germline V gene lookup returns CDR1 KGHDR and CDR2 SFDVKD. With V trimmed by 7 bases and J by 11 bases, 7 bases remained unmatched. The CDR3 runs to 12 residues. This chain connects TRBV24-1 to TRBJ1-5, with 7 bases lining up with TRBD1. The clonotype originates from an adult man with Graves' disease, either hyperthyroidism or ophthalmopathy (not recorded which). The sample consisted of peripheral blood or thyroid tissue (not recorded which). The CDR3 sequence is CATSRTTGAQHF. The CDR3, as DNA: TGTGCCACCAGCAGGACAACAGGGGCCCAGCATTTT.